This is a list of T cell receptor beta chains from one sample in a study of cytomegalovirus exposure and HLA in healthy donors. The data were produced by immunoSEQ multiplex PCR, yet TCRdb's version contains in-frame clones alone and is incomplete. Its clone listing holds fewer than 40,000 clones. Material for sequencing was PBMCs. These receptors came from a woman aged 35 to 49 in good health and CMV-seropositive. CDR3s include the opening cysteine and the closing phenylalanine or tryptophan. Each record gives: V gene, J gene, D gene, CDR3 protein, CDR3 DNA. A D gene is named only where the DNA matches it firmly.

TRBV5-6	TRBJ2-7	NA	CASSRRSEQYF	TGTGCCAGCAGCAGGAGAAGCGAGCAGTACTTC
TRBV28	TRBJ1-1	NA	CATKRALRTEAFF	TGTGCCACAAAGCGGGCGCTAAGGACTGAAGCTTTCTTT
TRBV7-8	TRBJ2-5	TRBD2	CASRRAGGKETQYF	TGTGCCAGCAGACGGGCGGGGGGGAAAGAGACCCAGTACTTC
TRBV7-8	TRBJ2-1	NA	CASSQPGGIINEQFF	TGTGCCAGCAGCCAACCGGGTGGTATTATCAATGAGCAGTTCTTC
TRBV28	TRBJ1-6	TRBD1	CASSLRTGVSSPLHF	TGTGCCAGCAGTCTCCGGACAGGGGTCTCTTCACCCCTCCACTTT
TRBV25-1	TRBJ1-4	NA	CASKRSGAEKLFF	TGTGCCAGCAAGAGGTCAGGGGCTGAAAAACTGTTTTTT
TRBV5-1	TRBJ1-1	NA	CASSLALRGENTEAFF	TGCGCCAGCAGCTTGGCGTTGCGGGGTGAGAACACTGAAGCTTTCTTT
TRBV25-1	TRBJ2-3	TRBD2	CASSASHSVGLAADTQYF	TGTGCCAGCAGTGCAAGCCATTCCGTGGGACTAGCAGCAGATACGCAGTATTTT
TRBV6-1	TRBJ2-5	NA	CASSEPPALETQYF	TGTGCCAGCAGTGAACCTCCAGCGTTGGAGACCCAGTACTTC
TRBV7-2	TRBJ2-7	TRBD2	CASSLVIAGGAYEQYF	TGTGCCAGCAGCTTAGTGATAGCGGGAGGGGCCTACGAGCAGTACTTC
TRBV7-2	TRBJ2-3	TRBD2	CASSLYGTSGTIAAQYF	TGTGCCAGCAGCTTATATGGGACTAGCGGGACGATAGCAGCGCAGTATTTT
TRBV19	TRBJ1-6	NA	CASTAASSYNSPLHF	TGTGCCAGTACCGCAGCGAGCTCCTATAATTCACCCCTCCACTTT
TRBV5-1	TRBJ2-7	TRBD1	CASTDGTGALYEQYF	TGCGCCAGCACCGACGGGACAGGGGCGTTGTACGAGCAGTACTTC
TRBV5-1	TRBJ1-3	NA	CASSLDRTTIYF	TGCGCCAGCAGCTTGGACAGGACGACCATATATTTT
TRBV7-2	TRBJ2-5	NA	CASSLTDEETQYF	TGTGCCAGCAGCCTGACTGATGAAGAGACCCAGTACTTC
TRBV6-1	TRBJ1-4	NA	CASSHMAEKLFF	TGTGCCAGCAGCCACATGGCAGAAAAACTGTTTTTT
TRBV19	TRBJ1-1	NA	CASSNRQTVNTEAFF	TGTGCCAGTAGTAACAGACAGACCGTGAACACTGAAGCTTTCTTT
TRBV9	TRBJ1-3	NA	CASSVGTGDTIYF	TGTGCCAGCAGCGTAGGGACTGGGGACACCATATATTTT
TRBV11-3	TRBJ2-3	NA	CASSPGLSTDTQYF	TGTGCCAGCAGCCCTGGACTGAGCACAGATACGCAGTATTTT
TRBV28	TRBJ2-1	NA	CASSPPFNEQFF	TGTGCCAGCAGTCCCCCCTTCAATGAGCAGTTCTTC
TRBV5-4	TRBJ2-2	TRBD1	CASSPGQGFITGELFF	TGTGCCAGCAGCCCGGGACAGGGGTTTATCACCGGGGAGCTGTTTTTT
TRBV6-1	TRBJ2-1	TRBD1	CASSVLPTGDAGHEQFF	TGTGCCAGCAGTGTCCTTCCTACAGGGGACGCAGGACATGAGCAGTTCTTC
TRBV19	TRBJ2-3	TRBD2	CASSNRGGRKDTQYF	TGTGCCAGTAGTAATCGGGGCGGGAGGAAAGATACGCAGTATTTT
TRBV19	TRBJ1-5	NA	CASSMLNTRINNRPQHF	TGTGCCAGTAGTATGCTTAATACCAGAATTAACAATCGGCCCCAGCATTTT
TRBV6-6	TRBJ1-5	TRBD1	CASSYPTGGNDQPQHF	TGTGCCAGCAGTTACCCGACAGGGGGAAACGATCAGCCCCAGCATTTT
TRBV6-1	TRBJ1-1	NA	CASIGFTEAFF	TGTGCCAGCATCGGGTTTACTGAAGCTTTCTTT
TRBV7-6	TRBJ1-1	NA	CASSLAGQSDTEAFF	TGTGCCAGCAGCTTAGCGGGGCAGTCGGACACTGAAGCTTTCTTT
TRBV9	TRBJ2-2	NA	CASSDGPGDTGELFF	TGTGCCAGCAGCGACGGACCGGGGGATACCGGGGAGCTGTTTTTT
TRBV11-2	TRBJ2-1	TRBD2	CASSLRIAGVGEQFF	TGTGCCAGCAGCTTAAGAATAGCGGGAGTGGGTGAGCAGTTCTTC
TRBV5-6	TRBJ1-4	NA	CASSLAGAQGKLFF	TGTGCCAGCAGCTTGGCAGGGGCCCAGGGAAAACTGTTTTTT
TRBV18	TRBJ2-1	NA	CASSPELAFSYNEQFF	TGTGCCAGCTCACCGGAGCTAGCGTTTTCCTACAATGAGCAGTTCTTC
TRBV7-2	TRBJ2-1	NA	CASSLARLQNEQFF	TGTGCCAGCAGCTTAGCGCGTCTGCAAAATGAGCAGTTCTTC
TRBV18	TRBJ1-2	NA	CASSPWAENGYTF	TGTGCCAGCTCACCGTGGGCAGAGAATGGCTACACCTTC
TRBV6-5	TRBJ1-1	NA	CASSYWRESTEAFF	TGTGCCAGCAGTTACTGGCGGGAAAGCACTGAAGCTTTCTTT
TRBV5-5	TRBJ2-5	NA	CASSLSLSQGQETQYF	TGTGCCAGCAGCTTGTCTCTTTCGCAGGGTCAAGAGACCCAGTACTTC
TRBV28	TRBJ1-1	NA	CASSGTISGAFF	TGTGCCAGCAGCGGAACAATTAGCGGAGCTTTCTTT
TRBV7-3	TRBJ2-3	NA	CASSSTRLAMQYF	TGTGCCAGCAGCTCAACACGTCTAGCGATGCAGTATTTT
TRBV19	TRBJ1-3	TRBD1	CASSIGKHRGSGNTIYF	TGTGCCAGTAGTATCGGAAAACACAGGGGCTCTGGAAACACCATATATTTT
TRBV7-9	TRBJ1-1	NA	CASTVGGTEAFF	TGTGCCAGCACCGTAGGGGGCACTGAAGCTTTCTTT
TRBV19	TRBJ2-2	TRBD2	CASSLSRLAGVSGELFF	TGTGCCAGTAGTTTAAGCCGACTAGCGGGAGTTTCCGGGGAGCTGTTTTTT
TRBV5-1	TRBJ1-2	NA	CASSWGVSSNYGYTF	TGCGCCAGCAGCTGGGGGGTCAGCTCTAACTATGGCTACACCTTC
TRBV9	TRBJ2-3	TRBD2	CASSASGNWGSTDTQYF	TGTGCCAGCAGCGCAAGCGGGAATTGGGGTAGCACAGATACGCAGTATTTT